A single sample is the source of the 26 T cell receptor beta chains below, sequenced in a study of blood T cell repertoires in COVID-19. Libraries were prepared by immunoSEQ multiplex PCR; TCRdb keeps only in-frame clonotypes and omits some of them. The table includes around 300,000 clones, around 89% detected once. Sequencing was done on a sample of peripheral blood. These receptors were taken from a woman in her twenties or thirties with COVID-19, enrolled during active disease.

The CDR3 loop reads CASSYGGGSNQPQHF. CDR3 DNA: TGTGCCAGCAGTTACGGGGGAGGGAGCAATCAGCCCCAGCATTTT. The rearrangement links TRBV6-2 or TRBV6-3 to TRBJ1-5; a weak D match, TRBD1 (5 bases). V was shortened by 2 bases and J by 1 base, with 9 bases between the two germline ends. The V gene's germline CDR1 is MNHEY and CDR2 SVGEGT. The length of the CDR3 is 15 residues.

The V call is TRBV25-1, the J call TRBJ2-5; 10 bases align to TRBD2. Germline V gives CDR1 MGHDK, CDR2 SYGVNS. This CDR3 spans 14 amino acids. Germline trimming cut 11 bases from V and 5 bases from J; bases unmatched to any gene: 11. As DNA, the CDR3 is TGTGCCTCCTCTTCAGGGACTAGCGAGGAGACCCAGTACTTC. This codes for CASSSGTSEETQYF.

J is TRBJ2-5 and V is TRBV18, with D possibly TRBD2 on 5 matching bases. The CDR3 sequence is 13 residues long. Per germline, CDR1 KGHSH and CDR2 LQKENI. Trimming removed 3 bases at V and 4 bases at J, with 9 bases between. Here the CDR3 reads CASSPAGGETQYF. As DNA, the CDR3 is TGTGCCAGCTCACCGGCGGGCGGAGAGACCCAGTACTTC.

The gene calls are TRBV5-5 and TRBJ2-7; possibly TRBD1 for D (5 bases). CDR3 length: 13 amino acids. Per germline, CDR1 SGHKS and CDR2 YYEKEE (reference sequence). V was shortened by 0 bases and J by 3 bases, with 7 bases between the two germline ends. As DNA, the CDR3 is TGTGCCAGCAGCTTGGTGCAGGGCTACGAGCAGTACTTC. Protein product: CASSLVQGYEQYF.

V is TRBV19 and J is TRBJ1-1, with a tentative D call TRBD1 (5 bases). The V and J ends lost 3 bases and 1 base respectively, with 21 bases between them. The germline CDR1 and CDR2 sequences are LNHDA and SQIVND (reference sequence). CDR3 length equals 18 residues. The DNA of the CDR3 is TGTGCCAGTAGTATGGGGGGTCTCCTCAATATGCCGAACACTGAAGCTTTCTTT. It yields the protein CASSMGGLLNMPNTEAFF.

V usage is TRBV12-5 and J usage is TRBJ1-1, with no clear D. Deletions cut 7 bases from V and 4 bases from J, with 16 bases between. The CDR3 sequence is 14 residues long. CDR1 and CDR2 from the germline V gene are LGHNT and FRNRAP. The CDR3 loop is CASALIRGSTEAFF. The CDR3 bases are TGTGCTAGTGCCCTCATCCGGGGAAGCACTGAAGCTTTCTTT.

The gene calls are TRBV29-1 and TRBJ1-2; the match to TRBD1 covers 8 bases. Germline-derived CDR1 and CDR2 are SQVTM and ANQGSEA. The CDR3 contains 13 residues. Losses at the gene ends were 7 bases for V and 3 bases for J; bases not matched to a gene: 7. CDR3 sequence reads: CSARQGAYYGYTF. The DNA for the CDR3 is TGCAGCGCGCGGCAGGGGGCTTACTATGGCTACACCTTC. The variable domain in full, with the rest retrieved from reference TRBV29-1 and TRBJ1-2, is SAVISQKPSRDICQRGTSLTIQCQVDSQVTMMFWYRQQPGQSLTLIATANQGSEATYESGFVIDKFPISRPNLTFSTLTVSNMSPEDSSIYLCSARQGAYYGYTFGSGTRLTVV.

V and J are TRBV19 and TRBJ1-4; TRBD1 agrees at 10 bases. Germline assignment: CDR1 LNHDA and CDR2 SQIVND (reference sequence). This CDR3 is built from 15 residues. Trimming took 8 bases from V and 6 from J; bases not matched to a gene: 9. DNA for the CDR3: TGTGCCAGTCAGTGGTCCGGGACAGGGGATGAAAAACTGTTTTTT. Translated: CASQWSGTGDEKLFF. The full variable domain, completed using reference TRBV19 and TRBJ1-4, is DGGITQSPKYLFRKEGQNVTLSCEQNLNHDAMYWYRQDPGQGLRLIYYSQIVNDFQKGDIAEGYSVSREKKESFPLTVTSAQKNPTAFYLCASQWSGTGDEKLFFGSGTQLSVL.

CDR3 sequence: CATSRQGARQPQHF. The CDR3, as DNA: TGTGCCACCTCCCGACAGGGGGCGCGTCAGCCCCAGCATTTT. V is TRBV10-3 and J is TRBJ1-5; 10 nucleotides line up with TRBD1. The length of the CDR3 is 14 residues. Germline-derived CDR1 and CDR2 are ENHRY and SYGVKD. The V segment lost 10 bases and the J segment 6 bases; nucleotides outside the gene matches: 9.

This chain connects TRBV27 to TRBJ2-3; 8 nucleotides line up with TRBD1. This CDR3 comprises 16 residues. The germline gives CDR1 MNHEY, CDR2 SMNVEV (reference sequence). J lost 7 bases, V lost 0 bases, and 9 bases had no gene match. In DNA form, the CDR3 reads TGTGCCAGCAGTTTATCAGCAGGGGGCCTGATGTATACGCAGTATTTT. Translating it yields CASSLSAGGLMYTQYF.

This chain joins TRBV23-1 and TRBJ1-1, with 12 nucleotides matching TRBD1. TRBV23-1 is annotated as an ORF whose role is uncertain. The CDR3 contains 17 residues. Trimming took 7 bases from V and 1 from J; bases not matched to a gene: 10. CDR3 coding DNA: TGCGCCAGCACGACCCGGGACAGGGGGCTTTGGAACACTGAAGCTTTCTTT. As protein: CASTTRDRGLWNTEAFF.

The chain carries TRBV6-2 or TRBV6-3 and TRBJ1-1; D unresolved. The CDR3 runs 14 residues. V was cut by 0 bases and J by 8 bases, with 13 bases left in between. From germline, CDR1 is MNHEY and CDR2 SVGEGT. The CDR3 here is CASSYSGLGGEAFF. The CDR3 nucleotides are TGTGCCAGCAGTTACTCGGGTCTAGGCGGGGAAGCTTTCTTT.

The rearrangement joins TRBV10-3 to TRBJ1-2; D is undetermined. CDR3 length: 13 residues. Trimming shortened V by 3 bases and J by 1 base, and 6 bases separated the two germline ends. The germline V gene encodes CDR1 ENHRY and CDR2 SYGVKD. CDR3: CAISDEGNYGYTF. The CDR3 DNA follows: TGTGCCATCAGTGACGAGGGTAACTATGGCTACACCTTC.

This clone was observed a handful of times. This rearrangement joins TRBV5-1 to TRBJ1-3, with no clear D. The germline CDR1 and CDR2 sequences are SGHRS and YFSETQ. The CDR3 contains 13 residues. Trimming left V 3 bases short and J 1 base short, with 5 bases between. The CDR3 region is CASSYGSGNTIYF. CDR3 nucleotide sequence: TGCGCCAGCAGCTACGGGTCTGGAAACACCATATATTTT.

The V call is TRBV28, the J call TRBJ2-3, with 7 bases fitting TRBD1. Germline trimming cut 5 bases from V and 2 bases from J; bases unmatched to any gene: 10. The CDR3 length is 16 residues. Germline CDR1 is MDHEN and CDR2 is SYDVKM. The CDR3 DNA reads TGTGCCAGCAGTATGAGGACAGGACTCTTCACAGATACGCAGTATTTT. Translating it yields CASSMRTGLFTDTQYF.

The CDR3 coding sequence is TGTGCCAGCGGAGACAGAGTGAACACTGAAGCTTTCTTT. It translates to CASGDRVNTEAFF. This chain connects TRBV7-9 to TRBJ1-1; D possibly corresponds to TRBD1 (5 bases). The CDR3 totals 13 residues. With 8 bases removed from V and 0 bases from J, the gap between germline ends came to 10 bases. Germline CDR1 reads SEHNR; CDR2 reads FQNEAQ (reference sequence).

This chain uses TRBV5-4 with TRBJ2-5; the D gene is possibly TRBD1 (6 bases). The CDR3 has 14 residues. V gave up 4 bases and J gave up 3 bases, with 13 bases separating them. CDR1 and CDR2 (germline): SGHNT, YYREEE (reference sequence). The CDR3 protein is CASSPGTQKETQYF. Here the CDR3 DNA reads TGTGCCAGCAGCCCCGGGACACAAAAAGAGACCCAGTACTTC.

The J gene is TRBJ1-2, the V gene TRBV7-9, with D tentatively TRBD1 (5 bases). Germline V CDR1 and CDR2: SEHNR, FQNEAQ (reference sequence). The CDR3 runs to 14 residues. V was shortened by 0 bases and J by 8 bases, with 13 bases between the two germline ends. The CDR3, as DNA: TGTGCCAGCAGCTTAGCGGGGGGGTCCACGGGCTACACCTTC. Translated: CASSLAGGSTGYTF. Drawing the rest from reference TRBV7-9 and TRBJ1-2, the complete variable domain is DTGVSQNPRHKITKRGQNVTFRCDPISEHNRLYWYRQTLGQGPEFLTYFQNEAQLEKSRLLSDRFSAERPKGSFSTLEIQRTEQGDSAMYLCASSLAGGSTGYTFGSGTRLTVV.

The chain couples TRBV7-3 to TRBJ1-1; TRBD1 matches 11 bases. The CDR3 consists of 15 residues. The ends lost 2 bases at V and 10 bases at J; junction bases unmatched: 9. The V gene's germline CDR1 is SGHTA and CDR2 FQGTGA. CDR3: CASSLSGQGDGGAFF. CDR3 in DNA: TGTGCCAGCAGCTTATCGGGACAGGGGGATGGGGGAGCTTTCTTT.

This clone occurred once. The genes are TRBV13 and TRBJ2-3; 8 nucleotides align to TRBD2. After removal of 5 bases from V and 3 bases from J, the junction contained 4 bases not matched to a gene. Per germline, CDR1 PRHDT and CDR2 FYEKMQ (reference sequence). The CDR3 runs to 14 residues. This chain's CDR3 is CASSMRGDTDTQYF. Here the CDR3 DNA reads TGTGCCAGCAGCATGCGGGGGGATACAGATACGCAGTATTTT.

The V and J genes are TRBV19 and TRBJ1-4; possibly TRBD1 for D (6 bases). The CDR3 loop spans 14 amino acids. Germline loops: CDR1 LNHDA, CDR2 SQIVND (reference sequence). V gave up 3 bases and J gave up 3 bases, with 8 bases separating them. The CDR3 region has the DNA TGTGCCAGTAGTATCTGGGGGCCTAATGAAAAACTGTTTTTT. Its translation: CASSIWGPNEKLFF. The whole variable domain, filled in from reference TRBV19 and TRBJ1-4, reads DGGITQSPKYLFRKEGQNVTLSCEQNLNHDAMYWYRQDPGQGLRLIYYSQIVNDFQKGDIAEGYSVSREKKESFPLTVTSAQKNPTAFYLCASSIWGPNEKLFFGSGTQLSVL.

The rearrangement joins TRBV19 to TRBJ1-1; the D is unclear. Deletions cut 5 bases from V and 6 bases from J, with 4 bases between. The CDR3 is 10 residues long. Looked up from germline, CDR1 is LNHDA and CDR2 is SQIVND (reference sequence). CDR3 loop: CASSDSEAFF. CDR3 in DNA: TGTGCCAGTAGTGACTCTGAAGCTTTCTTT.

The chain uses TRBV4-1 and TRBJ1-1; possible D gene TRBD1, 6 bases. The CDR3 totals 12 residues. The V end lost 4 bases, the J end lost 5 bases, and 8 bases lay between the germline ends. CDR1 is MGHRA, CDR2 YSYEKL, per germline. As DNA, the CDR3 is TGCGCCAGCAGCCCCGACAGGACTGAAGCTTTCTTT. Translation: CASSPDRTEAFF.

To note about this clone: The same CDR3 also results from other DNA sequences found in this sample. The chain recombines TRBV5-6 with TRBJ2-5; possible D gene TRBD1, 6 bases. The CDR3 covers 13 residues. In germline, CDR1 is SGHDT, CDR2 YYEEEE. Trimming stripped 4 bases from V and 5 bases from J, with 12 bases between. The CDR3, as DNA: TGTGCCAGCAGCGTTGGACAGTGGGAGACCCAGTACTTC. Its protein is CASSVGQWETQYF.

The chain recombines TRBV5-1 with TRBJ1-2, with D uncertain. Trimming took 6 bases from V and 5 from J, leaving 20 bases between them. CDR1 and CDR2 from the germline V gene are SGHRS and YFSETQ. CDR3 length equals 15 residues. In nucleotides, the CDR3 is TGCGCCAGCAACCAGGAGGGCCCCTTGGGGTATGGCTACACCTTC. Amino acids: CASNQEGPLGYGYTF.

The chain has TRBV5-1 and TRBJ2-7, with TRBD2 matching 11 bases. This CDR3 spans 14 amino acids. V lost 6 bases, J lost 2 bases, and 4 bases stayed unmatched. Germline CDR1 is SGHRS and CDR2 is YFSETQ. The CDR3 nucleotides read TGCGCCAGCACTCTAGCGGGGGGTACCTACGAGCAGTACTTC. This translates into CASTLAGGTYEQYF. Based on the CDR3 plus reference TRBV5-1 and TRBJ2-7, the full variable domain is KAGVTQTPRYLIKTRGQQVTLSCSPISGHRSVSWYQQTPGQGLQFLFEYFSETQRNKGNFPGRFSGRQFSNSRSEMNVSTLELGDSALYLCASTLAGGTYEQYFGPGTRLTVT.